The 30 T cell receptor beta chains in this list originate from one sample, sequenced in a study of cytomegalovirus exposure and HLA in healthy donors. Using immunoSEQ multiplex PCR, the repertoire was profiled, and TCRdb retains in-frame clones only, with some absent. The sample has 82,000 or so clones, about 95% seen once. Sequencing input: PBMCs. The receptors derive from a woman aged 18-30 years in good health and CMV-seronegative.

The chain carries TRBV19 and TRBJ2-1; tentatively, D is TRBD2 (6 bases). There are 17 residues in the CDR3. V lost 5 bases and J lost 1, with 18 bases in between. The V gene's germline CDR1 is LNHDA and CDR2 SQIVND (reference sequence). The CDR3 region is CASSFGGWGVSYNEQFF. The CDR3 bases are TGTGCCAGTAGTTTCGGGGGTTGGGGCGTATCCTACAATGAGCAGTTCTTC.

The V call is TRBV29-1, the J call TRBJ2-3, with 8 bases identical to TRBD2. V shed 7 bases and J 0 bases; nucleotides not matched to a gene: 3. CDR1 is SQVTM, CDR2 ANQGSEA, per germline. This CDR3 is 13 amino acids long. CDR3 in DNA: TGCAGCGGAGCGGGAGATAGCACAGATACGCAGTATTTT. Amino acids: CSGAGDSTDTQYF.

The rearrangement links TRBV7-8 to TRBJ2-5, with D hard to call. The V and J ends lost 3 bases and 1 base respectively, with 18 bases between them. The germline V gene has CDR1 SGHVS and CDR2 FQNEAQ. The CDR3 totals 17 residues. The CDR3 region has the DNA TGTGCCAGCAGCTTCAATTTACCTTCGGAGTCCCAAGAGACCCAGTACTTC. It codes for CASSFNLPSESQETQYF.

The V and J genes are TRBV5-1 and TRBJ1-1, with 8 bases fitting TRBD1. Germline CDR1 and CDR2: SGHRS and YFSETQ. V was clipped by 2 bases and J by 4 bases; unmatched bases: 4. This CDR3 is 14 amino acids long. CDR3 bases: TGCGCCAGCAGCTTACAGGGGGGTCGCACTGAAGCTTTCTTT. It codes for CASSLQGGRTEAFF.

This chain joins TRBV7-2 and TRBJ1-5; TRBD1 matches 9 bases. With V trimmed by 3 bases and J by 0 bases, 3 bases remained unmatched. The germline CDR1 and CDR2 sequences are SGHTA and FQGNSA. The CDR3 loop spans 16 amino acids. This CDR3 reads CASSLGQGRSNQPQHF. Written as DNA, the CDR3 is TGTGCCAGCAGCTTGGGACAGGGTCGTAGCAATCAGCCCCAGCATTTT.

The J gene is TRBJ1-6, the V gene TRBV9, with 7 bases matching TRBD1. Trimming at V came to 1 base and at J to 10 bases, leaving 8 bases not matched to a gene. This CDR3 is built from 15 residues. Germline assignment: CDR1 SGDLS and CDR2 YYNGEE. CDR3 protein: CASSVYPGGESPLHF. CDR3 nucleotides: TGTGCCAGCAGCGTATATCCAGGGGGTGAATCACCCCTCCACTTT.

The rearrangement joins TRBV10-2 to TRBJ2-3; 8 bases fit TRBD2. Germline V gene lookup returns CDR1 WSHSY and CDR2 SAAADI. This CDR3 comprises 16 residues. V trimming: 7 bases; J trimming: 0 bases; junction bases outside the gene matches: 9. CDR3 protein: CASKVAGIPSTDTQYF. The DNA of the CDR3 is TGCGCCAGCAAGGTAGCGGGAATTCCTAGCACAGATACGCAGTATTTT.

The genes are TRBV27 and TRBJ2-1; 7 bases are shared with TRBD2. There are 15 residues in the CDR3. The V and J ends lost 4 bases and 5 bases, in that order; junction bases with no gene match: 8. Germline-derived CDR1 and CDR2 are MNHEY and SMNVEV (reference sequence). CDR3 sequence (DNA): TGTGCCAGCAGTTGGTCTAGCGGACCCCACAATGAGCAGTTCTTC. Translating gives CASSWSSGPHNEQFF.

The chain uses TRBV7-9 and TRBJ2-7, with D unresolved. The germline V gene encodes CDR1 SEHNR and CDR2 FQNEAQ (reference sequence). This CDR3 is built from 12 residues. Trimming cost V 3 bases and J 2 bases, with 5 bases left between them. This CDR3 is CASSFEAYEQYF. In DNA form, the CDR3 reads TGTGCCAGCAGCTTTGAGGCCTACGAGCAGTACTTC.

The V and J genes are TRBV28 and TRBJ1-3, with D possibly being TRBD1 (5 bases). The V gene's germline CDR1 is MDHEN and CDR2 SYDVKM. This CDR3 is built from 13 residues. V lost 6 bases and J 7 bases, leaving 13 bases between the germline ends. For the CDR3, the DNA is TGTGCCAGCAGGGCTGGGGCGGCGAACACCATATATTTT. Protein product: CASRAGAANTIYF.

This chain joins TRBV7-8 and TRBJ1-4; the D is unclear. The CDR3 has 15 amino acids. Trimming took off 4 bases at V and 6 bases at J, with 15 bases between the two ends. Germline CDR1 reads SGHVS; CDR2 reads FQNEAQ. CDR3 region: CASSYLRQPDEKLFF. CDR3 sequence (DNA): TGTGCCAGCAGCTATCTACGCCAACCGGATGAAAAACTGTTTTTT.

J is TRBJ2-7 and V is TRBV28; tentatively, D is TRBD1 (6 bases). The CDR3 length is 15 residues. The germline CDR1 and CDR2 sequences are MDHEN and SYDVKM. V lost 11 bases and J lost 1, with 21 bases in between. CDR3 sequence reads: CAGSTYRDTSYEQYF. The CDR3 DNA follows: TGTGCCGGATCGACGTACCGGGACACTTCCTACGAGCAGTACTTC.

This chain uses TRBV10-2 with TRBJ2-7, with TRBD1 matching 7 bases. The CDR3 loop spans 13 amino acids. Germline CDR1 and CDR2: WSHSY and SAAADI. With 4 bases clipped from V and 4 bases from J, the junction kept 4 bases outside the gene matches. This CDR3 reads CASSAGGRYEQYF. CDR3 coding DNA: TGCGCCAGCAGTGCAGGGGGTCGTTACGAGCAGTACTTC.

The genes are TRBV6-4 and TRBJ1-1; D unresolved. Germline CDR1 and CDR2: MRHNA and SNTAGT. CDR3 length equals 14 residues. The V and J ends lost 0 bases and 1 base respectively, with 6 bases between them. The CDR3 reads CASSDSHENTEAFF. Here the CDR3 DNA reads TGTGCCAGCAGTGACTCACACGAGAACACTGAAGCTTTCTTT.

The chain combines TRBV6-1 with TRBJ1-5, with D possibly matching TRBD1 (5 bases). CDR3 size: 13 residues. The germline CDR1 and CDR2 sequences are MNHNS and SASEGT. V was pared by 8 bases and J by 6 bases, with 14 bases between. CDR3 loop: CASLGGIRQPQHF. The CDR3, as DNA: TGTGCCAGCCTGGGGGGGATTCGTCAGCCCCAGCATTTT.

The chain links TRBV7-8 to TRBJ1-6; the match to TRBD1 covers 8 bases. This CDR3 is 15 amino acids long. Germline V CDR1 and CDR2: SGHVS, FQNEAQ. Unmatched junction bases numbered 7, after V lost 5 bases and J lost 7 bases. The CDR3 bases are TGTGCCAGCAGCAGGAGGACAGGGAGCAATTCACCCCTCCACTTT. Protein: CASSRRTGSNSPLHF.

V usage is TRBV6-1 and J usage is TRBJ2-7; 11 positions match TRBD1. CDR1 is MNHNS, CDR2 SASEGT, per germline. V shed 3 bases and J 2 bases; nucleotides not matched to a gene: 9. The CDR3 is made up of 17 amino acids. The CDR3 nucleotides read TGTGCCAGCAGTGACCTCCGCTGGGACAGGGGGACCTACGAGCAGTACTTC. Amino acids: CASSDLRWDRGTYEQYF.

The J gene is TRBJ2-1, the V gene TRBV16, with D possibly matching TRBD1 (6 bases). From germline, CDR1 is KGHSY and CDR2 FQNENV. This CDR3 has 14 amino acids. Trimming stripped 2 bases from V and 3 bases from J, with 8 bases between. In DNA, the CDR3 is TGTGCCAGCAGCCAACAGGACAGCTACAATGAGCAGTTCTTC. Its translation: CASSQQDSYNEQFF.

The chain uses TRBV11-2 and TRBJ1-1; 11 nucleotides agree with TRBD1. J gave up 6 bases and V 3 bases, and 9 bases lay outside the gene matches. Germline V gene data show CDR1 as SGHAT and CDR2 as FQNNGV. The CDR3 runs to 16 residues. The CDR3 reads CASSFLEPGQGAEAFF. DNA for the CDR3: TGTGCCAGCAGCTTCTTGGAGCCGGGACAGGGGGCTGAAGCTTTCTTT.

The chain recombines TRBV6-5 with TRBJ2-7; no definite D call. Germline loops: CDR1 MNHEY, CDR2 SVGAGI. This CDR3 is built from 11 residues. The germline V and J ends were trimmed by 0 bases and 7 bases, with 4 bases remaining between them. Here the CDR3 reads CASSYSGEQYF. In DNA, the CDR3 is TGTGCCAGCAGTTACTCCGGGGAGCAGTACTTC.

The chain couples TRBV30 to TRBJ2-1; 7 nucleotides agree with TRBD2. V shed 5 bases, J shed 8 bases, and the junction held 21 bases outside the gene matches. The CDR3 spans 17 residues. Per germline, CDR1 GTSNPN and CDR2 SVGIG (reference sequence). The DNA of the CDR3 is TGTGCCTGGGGTGCGGGGCTGGCTAGCGGCTTTTTCGATGAGCAGTTCTTC. This codes for CAWGAGLASGFFDEQFF.

V and J are TRBV6-6 and TRBJ1-1; D remains ambiguous. The CDR3 runs to 13 residues. Germline values: CDR1 MNHNY, CDR2 SVGAGI (reference sequence). The V end lost 8 bases, the J end lost 7 bases, and 17 bases lay between the germline ends. This CDR3 reads CASQRVEHDEAFF. The CDR3 coding sequence is TGTGCCAGCCAACGGGTGGAGCACGATGAAGCTTTCTTT.

The chain couples TRBV18 to TRBJ1-5; 8 nucleotides match TRBD1. CDR3 size: 15 residues. The germline gives CDR1 KGHSH, CDR2 LQKENI. V shed 4 bases and J 5 bases; nucleotides not matched to a gene: 7. The chain's CDR3 is CASSQTGQGDQPQHF. In DNA, the CDR3 is TGTGCCAGCTCACAGACAGGACAGGGCGATCAGCCCCAGCATTTT.

This chain joins TRBV27 and TRBJ1-5; D possibly corresponds to TRBD1 (6 bases). CDR1 and CDR2 from the germline V gene are MNHEY and SMNVEV (reference sequence). The CDR3 has 20 residues. Deletions cut 6 bases from V and 0 bases from J, with 27 bases between. DNA for the CDR3: TGTGCCAGCAGAAACAACCCGGGGGGCGGAATGGGATATAGCAATCAGCCCCAGCATTTT. Its protein product is CASRNNPGGGMGYSNQPQHF.

In its sample, this clone was seen once. CDR3 sequence (DNA): TGTGCTAGTGGTTTGGTACCCCTAGCGGGGGGGCCTAGGAACGAGCAGTACTTC. It codes for CASGLVPLAGGPRNEQYF. The chain carries TRBV12-5 and TRBJ2-7; 12 nucleotides line up with TRBD2. In germline, CDR1 is LGHNT, CDR2 FRNRAP. This CDR3 region has 18 residues. Losses at the gene ends were 0 bases for V and 5 bases for J; bases not matched to a gene: 11.

The J gene is TRBJ1-5, the V gene TRBV7-6; possibly TRBD1 for D (6 bases). The CDR3 consists of 14 residues. Trimming stripped 3 bases from V and 6 bases from J, with 12 bases between. Germline V lookup: CDR1 SGHVS, CDR2 FNYEAQ. The CDR3 here is CASSFDRRGQPQHF. In DNA form, the CDR3 reads TGTGCCAGCAGCTTTGACAGGAGAGGTCAGCCCCAGCATTTT.

The J gene is TRBJ2-3, the V gene TRBV11-2; TRBD2 matches at 15 bases. CDR3 length: 15 amino acids. The germline V gene has CDR1 SGHAT and CDR2 FQNNGV. J lost 5 bases, V lost 6 bases, and 3 bases had no gene match. The CDR3 here is CASRGLAGGVDTQYF. The CDR3 nucleotides are TGTGCCAGCAGAGGACTAGCGGGAGGGGTAGATACGCAGTATTTT.

The chain links TRBV7-2 to TRBJ2-1; D is unresolved. In germline, CDR1 is SGHTA, CDR2 FQGNSA. The ends were cut back, 1 base at V and 7 bases at J, with 11 bases in the middle. The CDR3 is made up of 14 amino acids. The CDR3 sequence is CASSLGPGGNEQFF. CDR3 sequence (DNA): TGTGCCAGCAGCTTAGGACCCGGCGGTAATGAGCAGTTCTTC.

V and J are TRBV29-1 and TRBJ2-1, with 10 bases aligning to TRBD2. CDR1 and CDR2 from the germline V gene are SQVTM and ANQGSEA. The length of the CDR3 is 17 residues. With 4 bases clipped from V and 6 bases from J, the junction kept 15 bases outside the gene matches. CDR3 sequence reads: CSVGGFLAGAQPNEQFF. In nucleotides, the CDR3 is TGCAGCGTTGGGGGGTTTCTAGCGGGAGCTCAACCCAATGAGCAGTTCTTC.

Comment on this clone: At one end the junction does not follow the germline gene, possibly because of a read error. CDR3 region: CVSSSHRGYNEQFF. CDR3 nucleotide sequence: TGTGTCAGCAGTTCCCACCGGGGGTACAATGAGCAGTTCTTC. This chain links TRBV6-5 with TRBJ2-1; maybe TRBD2 (6 bases). The V gene's germline CDR1 is MNHEY and CDR2 SVGAGI. This CDR3 has 14 amino acids.